These 9 T cell receptor beta chains share one sample of origin, sequenced in a study of blood T cell repertoires in COVID-19. Some clones are missing from TCRdb's copy, which holds only in-frame ones; the method was immunoSEQ multiplex PCR. The sample shows some 75,000 clones, more than 85% of them seen only once. Material for sequencing was peripheral blood. These TCRs come from a man aged 55-75 years with acute or convalescent COVID-19.

V gene TRBV2 combines with J gene TRBJ1-5, with 7 bases identical to TRBD1. The CDR3 sequence is 13 residues long. Looked up from germline, CDR1 is SNHLY and CDR2 is FYNNEI. The V and J ends lost 6 bases and 7 bases, in that order; junction bases with no gene match: 6. The CDR3 DNA sequence: TGTGCCAGCAGGACAGGGATGGACCAGCCCCAGCATTTT. This sequence encodes CASRTGMDQPQHF.

The chain recombines TRBV10-1 with TRBJ1-6; D gene ambiguous. V lost 0 bases, J lost 9 bases, and 3 bases lay in between. The CDR3 extends over 12 amino acids. The V gene's germline CDR1 is WNHNN and CDR2 SYGVQD (reference sequence). The CDR3 reads CASSESSSPLHF. The CDR3 coding sequence is TGCGCCAGCAGTGAGTCCTCTTCACCCCTCCACTTT.

The chain is built from TRBV19 and TRBJ1-5, with TRBD1 identical over 7 bases. Trimming removed 6 bases from V and 0 bases from J; junction bases left unmatched: 5. CDR1 and CDR2 (germline): LNHDA, SQIVND (reference sequence). This CDR3 is 15 amino acids long. CDR3 DNA: TGTGCCAGTAGGAGGGGACAGTATAGCAATCAGCCCCAGCATTTT. As protein: CASRRGQYSNQPQHF.

J is TRBJ1-4 and V is TRBV5-4, with 8 nucleotides matching TRBD1. The CDR3 is 15 amino acids. CDR1 and CDR2 (germline): SGHNT, YYREEE (reference sequence). Trimming took 3 bases from V and 3 from J; bases not matched to a gene: 4. In nucleotides, the CDR3 is TGTGCCAGCAGCTCCTGGGACAGGTCTAATGAAAAACTGTTTTTT. This codes for CASSSWDRSNEKLFF.

The rearrangement joins TRBV2 to TRBJ1-4, with 12 bases identical to TRBD1. Trimming removed 4 bases from V and 8 bases from J; junction bases left unmatched: 8. The germline V gene encodes CDR1 SNHLY and CDR2 FYNNEI. CDR3 length: 16 amino acids. CDR3 residues: CASSAGQGASGEKLFF. The DNA for the CDR3 is TGTGCCAGCAGTGCGGGACAGGGGGCTTCAGGAGAAAAACTGTTTTTT.

The chain combines TRBV6-5 with TRBJ1-5; 9 bases are shared with TRBD1. Germline CDR1 reads MNHEY; CDR2 reads SVGAGI. Trimming at V came to 8 bases and at J to 3 bases, leaving 5 bases not matched to a gene. The CDR3 has 14 residues. The CDR3 loop is CASQNRGLNQPQHF. The CDR3 coding sequence is TGTGCCAGCCAGAACAGGGGGCTCAATCAGCCCCAGCATTTT.

V gene TRBV29-1 combines with J gene TRBJ2-1, with 9 bases that match TRBD1. Germline assignment: CDR1 SQVTM and CDR2 ANQGSEA. The ends lost 7 bases at V and 14 bases at J; junction bases unmatched: 6. This CDR3 has 10 amino acids. Here the CDR3 reads CSARDREEFF. CDR3 bases: TGCAGCGCCCGGGACAGGGAAGAGTTCTTC.

This clone has a handful of counts. The chain carries TRBV5-1 and TRBJ1-3; D perhaps matches TRBD1 (5 bases). V dropped 2 bases and J dropped 2 bases, with 14 bases sitting between them. Per germline, CDR1 SGHRS and CDR2 YFSETQ. The CDR3 extends over 16 amino acids. CDR3 region: CASSLAGNMAGNTIYF. For the CDR3, the DNA is TGCGCCAGCAGCTTAGCAGGGAATATGGCTGGAAACACCATATATTTT.

The chain is built from TRBV9 and TRBJ2-6; possibly TRBD2 for D (5 bases). The CDR3 loop spans 15 amino acids. Trimming pared 0 bases from V and 2 bases from J, leaving 6 bases between. Looked up from germline, CDR1 is SGDLS and CDR2 is YYNGEE. The CDR3 loop reads CASSVAGTGANVLTF. CDR3 coding DNA: TGTGCCAGCAGCGTAGCGGGGACTGGGGCCAACGTCCTGACTTTC.